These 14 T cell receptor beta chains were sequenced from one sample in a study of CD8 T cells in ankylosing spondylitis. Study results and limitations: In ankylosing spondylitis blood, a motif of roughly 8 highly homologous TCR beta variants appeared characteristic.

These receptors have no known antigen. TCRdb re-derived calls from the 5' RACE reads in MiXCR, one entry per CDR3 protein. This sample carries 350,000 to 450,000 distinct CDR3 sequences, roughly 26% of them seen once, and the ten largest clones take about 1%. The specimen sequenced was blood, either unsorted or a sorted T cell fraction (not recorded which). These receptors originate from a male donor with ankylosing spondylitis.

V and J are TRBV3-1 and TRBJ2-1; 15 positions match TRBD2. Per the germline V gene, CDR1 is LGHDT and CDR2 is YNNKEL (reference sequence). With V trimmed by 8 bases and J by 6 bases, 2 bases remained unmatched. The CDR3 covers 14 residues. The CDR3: CASRTSGRANEQFF. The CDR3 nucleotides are TGTGCCAGCCGGACTAGCGGGAGGGCCAATGAGCAGTTCTTC.

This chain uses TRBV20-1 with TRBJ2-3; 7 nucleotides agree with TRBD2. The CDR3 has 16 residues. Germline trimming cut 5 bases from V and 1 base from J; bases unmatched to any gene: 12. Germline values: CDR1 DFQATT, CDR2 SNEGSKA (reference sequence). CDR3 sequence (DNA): TGCAGTGCTCCCGAACCGACTAGCACAGGCACAGATACGCAGTATTTT. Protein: CSAPEPTSTGTDTQYF.

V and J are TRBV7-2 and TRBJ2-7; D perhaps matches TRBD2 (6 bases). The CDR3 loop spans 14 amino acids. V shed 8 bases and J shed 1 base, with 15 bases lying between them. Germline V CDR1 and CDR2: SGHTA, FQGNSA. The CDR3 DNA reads TGTGCCAGCGAGCCCCCCGGGGGTTCCTACGAGCAGTACTTC. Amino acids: CASEPPGGSYEQYF.

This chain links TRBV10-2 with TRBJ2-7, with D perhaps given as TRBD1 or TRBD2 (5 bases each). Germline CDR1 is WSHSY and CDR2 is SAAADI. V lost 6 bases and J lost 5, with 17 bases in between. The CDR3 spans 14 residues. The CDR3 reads CASSQDGTRNEQYV. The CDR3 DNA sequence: TGCGCCAGCAGCCAGGACGGGACGAGGAACGAGCAGTACGTC.

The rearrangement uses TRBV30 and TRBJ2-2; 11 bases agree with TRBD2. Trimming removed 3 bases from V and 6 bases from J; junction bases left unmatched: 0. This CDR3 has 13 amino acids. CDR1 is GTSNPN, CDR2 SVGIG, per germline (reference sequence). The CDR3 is CAWRLAGAGELFF. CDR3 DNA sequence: TGTGCCTGGAGACTAGCGGGAGCCGGGGAGCTGTTTTTT.

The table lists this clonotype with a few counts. CDR3 region: CASSSPGLAGDEQFF. DNA for the CDR3: TGTGCCAGCAGCTCTCCGGGACTAGCGGGGGATGAGCAGTTCTTC. V is TRBV5-6 and J is TRBJ2-1, with TRBD2 matching 14 bases. Trimming at V came to 3 bases and at J to 8 bases, leaving 4 bases not matched to a gene. This CDR3 has 15 amino acids. Looked up from germline, CDR1 is SGHDT and CDR2 is YYEEEE.

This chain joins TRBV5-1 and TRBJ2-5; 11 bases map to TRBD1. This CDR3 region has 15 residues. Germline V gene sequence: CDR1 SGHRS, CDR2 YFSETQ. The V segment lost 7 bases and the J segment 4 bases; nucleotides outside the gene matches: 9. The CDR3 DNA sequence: TGCGCCAGCTTTTCGACGGGACAGGGGGGAGAGACCCAGTACTTC. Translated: CASFSTGQGGETQYF. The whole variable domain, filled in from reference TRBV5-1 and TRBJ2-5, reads KAGVTQTPRYLIKTRGQQVTLSCSPISGHRSVSWYQQTPGQGLQFLFEYFSETQRNKGNFPGRFSGRQFSNSRSEMNVSTLELGDSALYLCASFSTGQGGETQYFGPGTRLLVL.

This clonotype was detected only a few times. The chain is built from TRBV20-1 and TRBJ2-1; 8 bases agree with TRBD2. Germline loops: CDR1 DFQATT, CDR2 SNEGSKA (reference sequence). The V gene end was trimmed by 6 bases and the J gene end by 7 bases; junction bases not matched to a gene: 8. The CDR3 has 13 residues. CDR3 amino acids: CSAPRAGGNEQFF. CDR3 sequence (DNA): TGCAGTGCCCCCAGGGCGGGGGGAAATGAGCAGTTCTTC.

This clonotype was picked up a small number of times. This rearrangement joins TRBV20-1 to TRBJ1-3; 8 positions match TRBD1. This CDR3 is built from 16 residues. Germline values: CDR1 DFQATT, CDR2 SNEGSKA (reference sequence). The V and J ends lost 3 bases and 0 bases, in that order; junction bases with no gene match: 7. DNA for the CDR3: TGCAGTGCTAGTAGACAGGGGCGACACTCTGGAAACACCATATATTTT. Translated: CSASRQGRHSGNTIYF.

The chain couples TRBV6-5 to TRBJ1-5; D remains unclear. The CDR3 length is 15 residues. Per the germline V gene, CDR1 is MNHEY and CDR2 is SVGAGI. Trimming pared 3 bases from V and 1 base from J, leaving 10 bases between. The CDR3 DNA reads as TGTGCCAGCAGTTATGCAGGTGTGAGCAATCAGCCCCAGCATTTT. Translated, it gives CASSYAGVSNQPQHF.

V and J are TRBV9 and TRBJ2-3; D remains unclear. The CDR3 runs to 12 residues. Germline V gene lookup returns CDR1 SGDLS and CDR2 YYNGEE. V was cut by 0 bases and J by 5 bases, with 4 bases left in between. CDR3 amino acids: CASSVDKDTQYF. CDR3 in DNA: TGTGCCAGCAGCGTAGATAAAGATACGCAGTATTTT.

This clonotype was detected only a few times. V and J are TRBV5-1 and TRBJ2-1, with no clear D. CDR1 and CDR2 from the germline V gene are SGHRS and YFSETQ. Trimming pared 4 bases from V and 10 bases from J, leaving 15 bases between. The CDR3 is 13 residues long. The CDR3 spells CASSVGRAGEQFF. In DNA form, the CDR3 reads TGCGCCAGCAGCGTTGGAAGGGCCGGGGAGCAGTTCTTC.

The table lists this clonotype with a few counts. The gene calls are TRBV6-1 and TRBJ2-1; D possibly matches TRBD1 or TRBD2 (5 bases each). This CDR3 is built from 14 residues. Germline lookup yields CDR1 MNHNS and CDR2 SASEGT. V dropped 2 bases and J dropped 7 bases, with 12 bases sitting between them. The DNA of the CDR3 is TGTGCCAGCAGTGAAAGTGGGGGTCGGAATGAGCAGTTCTTC. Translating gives CASSESGGRNEQFF.

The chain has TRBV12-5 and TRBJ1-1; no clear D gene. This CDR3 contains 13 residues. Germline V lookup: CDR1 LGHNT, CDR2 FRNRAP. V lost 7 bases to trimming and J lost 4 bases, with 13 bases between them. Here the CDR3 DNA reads TGTGCTAGTGCCCCTAGTCCGGGCACTGAAGCTTTCTTT. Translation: CASAPSPGTEAFF.